The 18 T cell receptor beta chains listed next were all sequenced from one sample in a study of T cell changes during pregnancy in multiple sclerosis. Repertoires were generated with immunoSEQ multiplex PCR, while TCRdb's copy carries only in-frame clones and drops some. The table has fewer than 45,000 clones, roughly 93% seen once. This specimen consisted of CD8+ T cells from peripheral blood mononuclear cells, obtained in the third trimester of pregnancy. All receptors derive from a female donor with multiple sclerosis, enrolled in a pregnancy study.

The J gene is TRBJ1-5, the V gene TRBV19; a weak D match, TRBD1 (6 bases). Germline V gene data show CDR1 as LNHDA and CDR2 as SQIVND (reference sequence). Deletions cut 5 bases from V and 1 base from J, with 15 bases between. This CDR3 has 16 amino acids. This chain's CDR3 is CASSEYREWSNQPQHF. The CDR3, as DNA: TGTGCCAGTAGTGAGTACAGGGAATGGAGCAATCAGCCCCAGCATTTT.

The gene calls are TRBV7-8 and TRBJ2-1; 7 bases are shared with TRBD2. V was pared by 1 base and J by 9 bases, with 3 bases of the junction left unmatched. The CDR3 covers 13 residues. The V gene's germline CDR1 is SGHVS and CDR2 FQNEAQ. CDR3 sequence: CASSLGPGGEQFF. The DNA for the CDR3 is TGTGCCAGCAGCTTAGGCCCGGGGGGTGAGCAGTTCTTC.

This chain links TRBV10-3 with TRBJ2-1; 12 bases align to TRBD2. The CDR3 loop spans 16 amino acids. Germline CDR1 ENHRY, CDR2 SYGVKD. The J segment lost 3 bases and the V segment lost 7 bases, leaving 7 bases of the junction unmatched. This CDR3 is CAITPTSGSRYNEQFF. The DNA for the CDR3 is TGTGCCATCACCCCGACTAGCGGGAGTCGCTACAATGAGCAGTTCTTC.

The chain has TRBV6-4 and TRBJ1-5; D is perhaps TRBD1 (5 bases). V dropped 3 bases and J dropped 2 bases, with 5 bases sitting between them. CDR3 length: 13 residues. Germline V gene data show CDR1 as MRHNA and CDR2 as SNTAGT. Written as DNA, the CDR3 is TGTGCCAGCAGTGAGACAGGCAATCAGCCCCAGCATTTT. It translates to CASSETGNQPQHF.

The chain recombines TRBV2 with TRBJ1-2; D is unclear. The CDR3 extends over 22 amino acids. Germline loops: CDR1 SNHLY, CDR2 FYNNEI. V lost 4 bases and J 5 bases, leaving 38 bases between the germline ends. CDR3 nucleotides: TGTGCCAGCAGTGCATTACCCTCCCCGGGAGACCCTAAATTGTCTTCTTCGTATGGCTACACCTTC. Amino acids: CASSALPSPGDPKLSSSYGYTF.

This sequence joins TRBV9 and TRBJ2-5; D is possibly TRBD1 (6 bases). V lost 2 bases and J 5 bases, leaving 10 bases between the germline ends. The CDR3 has 13 amino acids. Germline values: CDR1 SGDLS, CDR2 YYNGEE. The CDR3 protein is CASSVRGAETQYF. Here the CDR3 DNA reads TGTGCCAGCAGCGTCAGGGGCGCGGAGACCCAGTACTTC.

The V call is TRBV7-2, the J call TRBJ2-7; TRBD2 agrees at 9 bases. Per germline, CDR1 SGHTA and CDR2 FQGNSA. Unmatched junction bases numbered 15, after V lost 5 bases and J lost 4 bases. There are 17 residues in the CDR3. The CDR3 spells CASSPSRVAGVRYEQYF. CDR3 sequence (DNA): TGTGCCAGCAGCCCTTCACGTGTAGCGGGAGTTAGGTACGAGCAGTACTTC.

The rearrangement links TRBV9 to TRBJ2-7; possible D gene TRBD2, 5 bases. Germline loops: CDR1 SGDLS, CDR2 YYNGEE. This CDR3 is built from 14 residues. Between the trimmed V and J ends, which lost 0 bases and 2 bases, there was a span of 9 bases. The CDR3 spells CASSVDGVTYEQYF. As DNA, the CDR3 is TGTGCCAGCAGCGTAGACGGGGTTACCTACGAGCAGTACTTC.

The V call is TRBV2, the J call TRBJ2-2; 7 nucleotides agree with TRBD1. There are 15 residues in the CDR3. Germline CDR1 and CDR2: SNHLY and FYNNEI. The ends lost 5 bases at V and 6 bases at J; junction bases unmatched: 9. The CDR3 bases are TGTGCCAGCAGTACCGAATTAACAGGGGCCGGGGAGCTGTTTTTT. It codes for CASSTELTGAGELFF. The variable domain in full, completed from reference TRBV2 and TRBJ2-2, reads EPEVTQTPSHQVTQMGQEVILRCVPISNHLYFYWYRQILGQKVEFLVSFYNNEISEKSEIFDDQFSVERPDGSNFTLKIRSTKLEDSAMYFCASSTELTGAGELFFGEGSRLTVL.

V and J are TRBV9 and TRBJ2-3; 9 bases match TRBD2. CDR3 length: 15 residues. Per germline, CDR1 SGDLS and CDR2 YYNGEE. Losses at the gene ends were 6 bases for V and 4 bases for J; bases not matched to a gene: 9. Here the CDR3 reads CASIRLAVLPDTQYF. The CDR3 coding sequence is TGTGCCAGCATCCGACTAGCGGTCTTGCCAGATACGCAGTATTTT.

The V gene is TRBV11-2, the J gene TRBJ2-3, with no clear D. V dropped 5 bases and J dropped 4 bases, with 10 bases sitting between them. Germline V gene data show CDR1 as SGHAT and CDR2 as FQNNGV. CDR3 length equals 13 residues. Here the CDR3 reads CASSHLLSDTQYF. The DNA for the CDR3 is TGTGCCAGCAGCCACCTTCTATCAGATACGCAGTATTTT.

The rearrangement uses TRBV9 and TRBJ2-2, with TRBD2 as a possible D gene (6 bases). From germline, CDR1 is SGDLS and CDR2 YYNGEE. CDR3 size: 16 residues. The V end was cut by 5 bases, the J end by 4 bases, with 18 bases between. The CDR3 loop reads CASRGPRDSPTGELFF. As DNA, the CDR3 is TGTGCCAGCAGAGGGCCCCGGGACTCCCCCACCGGGGAGCTGTTTTTT.

The chain joins TRBV27 to TRBJ2-7; 9 nucleotides agree with TRBD1. The CDR3 has 13 amino acids. Germline CDR1 reads MNHEY; CDR2 reads SMNVEV (reference sequence). The V segment lost 8 bases and the J segment 2 bases; nucleotides outside the gene matches: 4. This CDR3 is CASAGTGTYEQYF. CDR3 nucleotides: TGTGCCAGCGCCGGGACAGGGACCTACGAGCAGTACTTC.

V usage is TRBV15 and J usage is TRBJ2-6, with 8 bases fitting TRBD2. The V gene's germline CDR1 is LNHNV and CDR2 YYDKDF (reference sequence). The CDR3 is made up of 18 amino acids. V was pared by 0 bases and J by 0 bases, with 4 bases of the junction left unmatched. CDR3 sequence reads: CATSREELADSGANVLTF. In DNA form, the CDR3 reads TGTGCCACCAGCAGAGAAGAACTAGCGGACTCTGGGGCCAACGTCCTGACTTTC.

The chain carries TRBV11-1 and TRBJ2-2; no firm D call. Germline values: CDR1 SGHAT, CDR2 FQDESV (reference sequence). The CDR3 totals 13 residues. Trimming stripped 3 bases from V and 6 bases from J, with 8 bases between. The CDR3 nucleotides are TGTGCCAGCAGCTTTCAGTTTGCCGGGGAGCTGTTTTTT. Protein: CASSFQFAGELFF.

This chain uses TRBV10-2 with TRBJ2-7; 9 bases line up with TRBD1. V lost 4 bases, J lost 3 bases, and 1 base stayed unmatched. The germline gives CDR1 WSHSY, CDR2 SAAADI. The CDR3 loop spans 13 amino acids. The CDR3 DNA reads as TGCGCCAGCAGTGGGGACAGGGTCTACGAGCAGTACTTC. Amino acid sequence: CASSGDRVYEQYF.

This clone appeared many times. V is TRBV15 and J is TRBJ2-6, with TRBD1 as a possible D gene (6 bases). Germline V gene data show CDR1 as LNHNV and CDR2 as YYDKDF (reference sequence). This CDR3 is built from 16 residues. V was trimmed by 0 bases and J by 3 bases, leaving 9 bases between them. CDR3 sequence: CATSRDTGFGANVLTF. CDR3 DNA: TGTGCCACCAGCAGAGATACAGGGTTTGGGGCCAACGTCCTGACTTTC.

The chain joins TRBV28 to TRBJ2-7, with 8 nucleotides matching TRBD2. There are 15 residues in the CDR3. V shed 7 bases and J 5 bases; nucleotides not matched to a gene: 13. Germline V gene data show CDR1 as MDHEN and CDR2 as SYDVKM. The CDR3 here is CASNPMGTRVNEQYF. The DNA for the CDR3 is TGTGCCAGCAATCCTATGGGGACTAGGGTTAACGAGCAGTACTTC.